This TCR beta chain came from a study of T-cell reconstitution after alpha-beta-depleted transplantation in children (TCRdb year 2016). General notes on the study: Using TCR repertoire profiling, the study followed T-cell immune reconstitution in a quantitative way in children after TCRalphabeta/CD19-depleted allogeneic hematopoietic cell transplantation.

Via the germline V gene (reference sequence), CDR1 is LNHNV and CDR2 YYDKDF. From cysteine to phenylalanine, the CDR3 is 15 amino acids long. Only the CDR3 DNA is retained, 45 bases long and in frame from the first base. V drops 6 bases and J drops 0 bases, leaving 12 bases in between. This clonotype was counted only a few times. Its antigen is still unknown. It has no much larger one-base neighbor in the sample; base qualities were not kept. The treatment or condition label of this sample denotes: allogeneic hematopoietic cell transplantation with graft depleted of TCRalphabeta T cells and CD19 B cells. The transplant recipients were children given TCRalphabeta/CD19-depleted allogeneic hematopoietic cell grafts. Libraries were made using PCR. The sample was run on an Illumina HiSeq 2500. TCR library preparation used molecular barcoding, with unique molecular identifiers applied to normalize quantification of the TCRbeta repertoire. Using fastp trimming at Q25 and MiXCR clonotype assembly, TCRdb reanalyzed the public sequencing data and kept in-frame beta chains. Rows matching on CDR3 protein sequence are summarized as one entry with the most common DNA and genes. Within this sample are hundreds of thousands of distinct CDR3 sequences, with around 13% of them counted one time only. The leading ten clones occupy 0.79% of the sample.

Overall study results and their limits: Over subsequent months, a decline in hyperexpanded clone frequencies was noted, and after one year, T-cell counts and TCRbeta diversity were mostly ascribed to newly produced T cells. About two months after transplant, the apparently early recovery of alphabetaT-cell counts reportedly depended on just several hundred clones that had expanded rapidly and came from non-depleted graft cells. In some patients, high TCRbeta diversity at day 60 was attributed to recipient T cells and intrathymic progenitors that had survived conditioning.

Specimen: PBMCs, collected before TCRalphabeta/CD19-depleted stem cell transplant. The TCR was taken from a girl aged 2-10 years with congenital amegakaryocytic thrombocytopenia, due to receive a stem cell transplant. The chain joins TRBV15 to TRBJ2-1, with the D segment possibly TRBD1 or TRBD2, each aligning over 5 bases. The CDR3 is CATRRDGRSYNEQFF. The DNA is TGTGCCACCAGACGGGACGGACGCTCCTACAATGAGCAGTTCTTC.